This T cell receptor beta chain was found in a study of T cell changes during pregnancy in multiple sclerosis. Data came from immunoSEQ multiplex PCR; TCRdb stores just in-frame clones and leaves some out. The data contain under 50,000 clones, around 90% of them singletons. The germline V gene encodes CDR1 MNHEY and CDR2 SVGAGI. This CDR3 has 15 amino acids. The junction had 3 bases not matched to a gene; V was cut back by 6 bases and J by 4 bases. The V call is TRBV6-5, the J call TRBJ2-1; TRBD2 matches 13 bases. This TCR was recovered from a female donor in good health, enrolled as a control in a pregnancy study. The sequenced sample was peripheral blood, obtained in the first trimester of pregnancy. Here the CDR3 reads CASRRTSGSYNEQFF. The DNA of the CDR3 is TGTGCCAGCAGGCGGACTAGCGGGAGTTACAATGAGCAGTTCTTC.